The subject of this entry is one T cell receptor beta chain. Its antigen is as yet unknown. The entry originates in a study of T cell repertoires in cytomegalovirus infection. TCRdb reprocessed the reads with MiXCR, giving one entry per CDR3 protein. The sample includes about 60,000 distinct CDR3 sequences, 20% to 25% of them seen just once. Study conclusions and caveats: Across the ex vivo response, the dominant clonotypes were HLA-C-restricted CMV-specific TCR beta clonotypes. Summed public TCR beta family frequency identified CMV carriers bearing the relevant HLA.

The sequencing used CD8+ T cells from cultured PBMCs, collected from culture after CMV antigen stimulation. This TCR was recovered from a human donor in good health (CMV status not recorded). Some clones in this sample may be carry-over from other donors' samples.

CDR3 sequence (DNA): TGTGCCAGCAGCGATAACGACTGGTTCAATGAGCAGTTCTTC. Protein product: CASSDNDWFNEQFF. The chain couples TRBV7-2 to TRBJ2-1; unclear D gene. In germline, CDR1 is SGHTA, CDR2 FQGNSA. V was pared by 5 bases and J by 6 bases, with 14 bases between. This CDR3 is built from 14 residues.